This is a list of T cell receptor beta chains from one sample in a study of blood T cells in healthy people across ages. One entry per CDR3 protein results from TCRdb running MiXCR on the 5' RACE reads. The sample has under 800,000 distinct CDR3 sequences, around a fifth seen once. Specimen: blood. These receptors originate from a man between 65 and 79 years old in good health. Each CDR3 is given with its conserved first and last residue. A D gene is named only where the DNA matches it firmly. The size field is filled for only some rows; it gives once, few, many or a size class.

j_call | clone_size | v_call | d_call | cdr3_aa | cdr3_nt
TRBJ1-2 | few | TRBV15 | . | CATSREETSYSPGDYGYTF | TGTGCCACCAGCAGAGAGGAGACATCCTACTCGCCAGGGGACTATGGCTACACCTTC
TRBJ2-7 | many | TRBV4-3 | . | CASSQDGTILRGTNKQYF | TGCGCCAGCAGCCAAGACGGGACGATCCTACGGGGCACGAACAAGCAGTACTTC
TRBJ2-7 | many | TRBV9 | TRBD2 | CASSVSGRENEQYF | TGTGCCAGCAGCGTTAGCGGGAGAGAGAACGAGCAGTACTTC
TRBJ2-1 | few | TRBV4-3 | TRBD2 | CASSQQTSGIYNEQFF | TGCGCCAGCAGCCAACAGACTAGCGGGATATACAATGAGCAGTTCTTC
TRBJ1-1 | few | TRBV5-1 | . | CASNIQGSNTEAFF | TGCGCCAGCAACATACAGGGTAGCAACACTGAAGCTTTCTTT
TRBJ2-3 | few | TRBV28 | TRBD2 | CASSLGAGERDTQYF | TGTGCCAGCAGTTTAGGGGCGGGAGAGCGGGATACGCAGTATTTT
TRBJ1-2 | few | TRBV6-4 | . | CASSDSAGTYGYTF | TGTGCCAGCAGTGACTCCGCAGGGACCTATGGCTACACCTTC
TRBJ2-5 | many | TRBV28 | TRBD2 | CASTHVAGEYEYF | TGTGCCAGCACGCACGTAGCGGGAGAATATGAGTACTTC
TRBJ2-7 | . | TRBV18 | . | CASSHTGPKAYEQHF | TGTGCCAGCTCACACACGGGACCGAAAGCCTACGAGCAGCACTTC
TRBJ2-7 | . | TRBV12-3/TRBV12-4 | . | CASSQGGGRRSYEQYF | TGTGCCAGCAGTCAAGGTGGGGGCAGGAGATCCTACGAGCAGTACTTC
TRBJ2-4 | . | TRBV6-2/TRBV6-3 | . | CASSPPGLPKNIQYF | TGTGCCAGCAGTCCACCGGGCTTACCCAAAAACATTCAGTACTTC
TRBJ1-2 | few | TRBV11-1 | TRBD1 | CASSSGRGIYTF | TGTGCCAGCAGCTCGGGCAGGGGGATCTACACCTTC
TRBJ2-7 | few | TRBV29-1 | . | CSVLTVYEQYF | TGCAGCGTCTTGACAGTGTACGAGCAGTACTTC
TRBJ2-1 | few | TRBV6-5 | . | CASSYSYVDGANEQFF | TGTGCCAGCAGTTACTCCTACGTAGATGGGGCCAATGAGCAGTTCTTC
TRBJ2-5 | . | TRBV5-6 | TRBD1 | CASSPRMKGGQGLETQYF | TGTGCCAGCAGCCCAAGAATGAAAGGAGGACAGGGATTAGAGACCCAGTACTTC
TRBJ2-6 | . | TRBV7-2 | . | CASSGAGPNSGANVLTF | TGTGCCAGCAGCGGCGCCGGGCCGAACTCTGGGGCCAACGTCCTGACTTTC
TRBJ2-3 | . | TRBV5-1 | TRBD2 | CASSLARSGTLPDTQYF | TGCGCCAGCAGCTTGGCTCGGAGCGGGACTCTACCAGATACGCAGTATTTT
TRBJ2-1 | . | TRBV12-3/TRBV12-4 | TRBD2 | CASSSYPTSEFNEQFF | TGTGCCAGCAGTTCTTACCCGACTAGCGAGTTCAATGAGCAGTTCTTC
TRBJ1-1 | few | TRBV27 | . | CASSSLHTVNTEAFF | TGTGCCAGCAGTTCCCTCCATACAGTGAACACTGAAGCTTTCTTT
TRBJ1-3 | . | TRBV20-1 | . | CSASLSGSGNTIYF | TGCAGTGCTAGCCTCTCTGGGTCTGGAAACACCATATATTTT
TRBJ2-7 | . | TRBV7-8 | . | CASSRERRSEQYF | TGTGCCAGCAGCCGGGAAAGACGCTCCGAGCAGTACTTC
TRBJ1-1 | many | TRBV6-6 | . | CASSYSPGTEAFF | TGTGCCAGCAGTTACTCCCCGGGGACTGAAGCTTTCTTT
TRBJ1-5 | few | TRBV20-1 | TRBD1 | CSASPPEGAWYQPQHF | TGCAGTGCTAGCCCACCCGAGGGGGCTTGGTATCAGCCCCAGCATTTT
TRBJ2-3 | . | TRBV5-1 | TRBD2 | CASSSSPSGRTLDTQYF | TGCGCCAGCAGCTCCTCTCCAAGCGGGAGGACTTTAGATACGCAGTATTTT
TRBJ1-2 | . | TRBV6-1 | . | CASSESGTRSYTF | TGTGCCAGCAGTGAATCTGGGACAAGAAGCTACACCTTC
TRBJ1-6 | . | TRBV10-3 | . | CAISEGLTNSPLHF | TGTGCCATCAGCGAGGGACTGACTAATTCACCCCTCCACTTT
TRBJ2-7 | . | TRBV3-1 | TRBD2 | CASSQGKRGLYEQYF | TGTGCCAGCAGCCAAGGCAAGCGGGGCCTTTACGAGCAGTACTTC
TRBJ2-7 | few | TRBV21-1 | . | CATFVPEGYEQYF | TGTGCCACCTTTGTGCCCGAGGGCTACGAGCAGTACTTC
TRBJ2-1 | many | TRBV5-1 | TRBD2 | CASSLPSGRYNEQFF | TGTGCCAGCAGCCTACCTAGCGGGAGGTACAATGAGCAGTTCTTC
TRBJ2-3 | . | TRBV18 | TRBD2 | CASEREPLTDTQYF | TGTGCCAGTGAGCGGGAGCCTTTAACAGATACGCAGTATTTT
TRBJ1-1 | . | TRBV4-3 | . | CASSQDFREAFF | TGCGCCAGCAGCCAAGATTTTCGTGAAGCTTTCTTT
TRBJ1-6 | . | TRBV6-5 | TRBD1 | CASRLTGDNSPLHF | TGTGCCAGCAGACTGACAGGGGACAATTCACCCCTCCACTTT
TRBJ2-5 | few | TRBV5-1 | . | CASSLEGKLQETQYF | TGCGCCAGCAGCTTGGAAGGCAAACTTCAAGAGACCCAGTACTTC
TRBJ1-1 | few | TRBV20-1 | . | CSARVGRNTEAFF | TGCAGTGCTAGAGTGGGTCGGAACACTGAAGCTTTCTTT
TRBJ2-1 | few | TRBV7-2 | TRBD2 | CASSQPTGGPNEQFF | TGTGCCAGCAGCCAACCAACGGGAGGGCCCAATGAGCAGTTCTTC
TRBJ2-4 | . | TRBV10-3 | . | CAISANSGVVKNIQYF | TGTGCCATCAGCGCAAATAGCGGAGTAGTCAAAAACATTCAGTACTTC
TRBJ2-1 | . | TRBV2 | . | CASGGVSYNEQFF | TGTGCCAGCGGCGGCGTATCCTACAATGAGCAGTTCTTC
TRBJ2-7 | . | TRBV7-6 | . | CASSLAPATYEQYF | TGTGCCAGCAGCTTAGCACCCGCCACCTACGAGCAGTACTTC
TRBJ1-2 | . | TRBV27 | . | CASSRGMGEYGYTF | TGTGCCAGCAGTCGGGGCATGGGGGAATATGGCTACACCTTC
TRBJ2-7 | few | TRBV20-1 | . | CSASIPGRSYEQYF | TGCAGTGCTAGCATTCCGGGACGAAGCTACGAGCAGTACTTC
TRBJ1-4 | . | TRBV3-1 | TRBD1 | CATDDRASGKLFF | TGTGCCACCGACGACAGGGCCAGCGGAAAACTGTTTTTT
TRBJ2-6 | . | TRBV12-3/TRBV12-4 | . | CASSQSSSGANVLTF | TGTGCCAGCAGTCAAAGTAGCTCTGGGGCCAACGTCCTGACTTTC
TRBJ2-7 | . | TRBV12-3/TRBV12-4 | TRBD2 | CASSYGLAGGPPYEQYF | TGTGCCAGCAGTTATGGACTAGCGGGGGGACCGCCCTACGAGCAGTACTTC
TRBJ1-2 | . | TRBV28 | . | CASSYPQAINYGYTF | TGTGCCAGCAGTTACCCACAGGCGATTAACTATGGCTACACCTTC
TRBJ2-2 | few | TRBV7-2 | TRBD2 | CASRGGLAGGDTGELFF | TGTGCCAGCAGAGGAGGACTAGCGGGAGGTGACACCGGGGAGCTGTTTTTT
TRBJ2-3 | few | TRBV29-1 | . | CSVDAATDTQYF | TGCAGCGTTGATGCAGCTACAGATACGCAGTATTTT
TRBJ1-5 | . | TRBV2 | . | CASSASSNQPQHF | TGTGCCAGCAGTGCAAGTAGCAATCAGCCCCAGCATTTT
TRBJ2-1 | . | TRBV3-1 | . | CASSQLAQTNEQFF | TGTGCCAGCAGCCAACTAGCACAGACCAATGAGCAGTTCTTC
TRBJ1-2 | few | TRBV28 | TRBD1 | CASSSGDRAKGYTF | TGTGCCAGCAGTTCCGGGGACAGGGCAAAAGGCTACACCTTC
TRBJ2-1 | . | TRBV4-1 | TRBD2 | CASSYSLAGTSFQFF | TGCGCCAGCAGCTACTCACTAGCGGGAACGTCTTTCCAGTTCTTC
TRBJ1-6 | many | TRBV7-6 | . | CASREDHNSPLHF | TGTGCCAGCAGAGAAGACCATAATTCACCCCTCCACTTT
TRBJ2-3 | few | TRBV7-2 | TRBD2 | CASSPPGLENTQYF | TGTGCCAGCAGCCCACCGGGACTAGAAAATACGCAGTATTTT